The entry that follows covers one T cell receptor (beta chain) sequence. These data are taken from a study of OX40 agonist ivuxolimab in advanced cancers. Study overall: Patients assigned to dose escalation were diagnosed with hepatocellular carcinoma, melanoma, renal cell or head and neck cancer.

Some clones are missing from TCRdb's copy, which holds only in-frame ones; the method was immunoSEQ multiplex PCR. Of tens of thousands of clones listed, roughly 83% are singletons. The CDR3 covers 13 residues. CDR1 is MNHEY, CDR2 SVGAGI, per germline. V was clipped by 7 bases and J by 4 bases, with 13 bases between them. Sampling times: baseline, cycle 4 day 1, cycle 7 day 1. The sequence came from an adult with an advanced solid tumor such as melanoma, head and neck, liver or kidney cancer. Sequencing was performed on CD4+ or CD8+ T cells sorted from blood, taken in a trial of the OX40 agonist ivuxolimab. The chain is built from TRBV6-5 and TRBJ1-2, with D possibly being TRBD1 (6 bases). CDR3 protein: CASMAGVGYGYTF. The CDR3 DNA follows: TGTGCCAGCATGGCAGGGGTGGGCTATGGCTACACCTTC.